This T cell receptor beta chain was obtained from a study of CD8+CD57+ T cells in acquired aplastic anemia. General study points: Over 25 CD8+ CDR3 sequences occurred in both the patients and the controls.

This clonotype was picked up many times. Its antigen is not known. TCR beta VDJ and CDR3 profiles were obtained from a genomic DNA template. A single record per CDR3 protein comes from TCRdb applying MiXCR to the reads. The data contain a few hundred thousand distinct CDR3 sequences, under 65% of them singletons. Input material: sorted CD4+, CD8+, or CD8+CD57+ T cells (not recorded which) from PBMCs. This receptor was identified in a human donor in good health.

CDR3 protein: CASSLAAGDTEAFF. The CDR3 DNA reads as TGTGCCAGCAGCTTAGCAGCAGGGGACACTGAAGCTTTCTTT. J is TRBJ1-1 and V is TRBV7-6; the D gene is possibly TRBD1 (6 bases). Germline V CDR1 and CDR2: SGHVS, FNYEAQ. Between the trimmed V and J ends, which lost 0 bases and 3 bases, there was a span of 8 bases. This CDR3 comprises 14 residues.